The 14 T cell receptor beta chains reported below all come from one sample, sequenced in a study of T-cell reconstitution after alpha-beta-depleted transplantation in children. TCRbeta library construction was performed incorporating unique molecular identifiers. In TCRdb, the PCR reads were re-called with MiXCR into one record per CDR3 protein. Of approximately 650,000 distinct CDR3 sequences listed, around 12% were seen once; the top ten hold approximately 0.8%. The source was PBMCs, collected before TCRalphabeta/CD19-depleted stem cell transplant. The receptors were sampled from a girl aged 2-10 years with congenital amegakaryocytic thrombocytopenia, due to receive a stem cell transplant.

This clonotype was recorded many times. This chain connects TRBV5-1 to TRBJ2-5; 13 bases are shared with TRBD2. CDR1 is SGHRS, CDR2 YFSETQ, per germline. CDR3 length: 16 residues. The V segment lost 0 bases and the J segment 4 bases; nucleotides outside the gene matches: 3. The DNA for the CDR3 is TGCGCCAGCAGCTTGGAACTAGCGGGAGGGAGAGAGACCCAGTACTTC. Protein sequence: CASSLELAGGRETQYF.

This clonotype was seen at least ten times. This chain joins TRBV5-1 and TRBJ1-2; D is unresolved. This CDR3 is built from 14 residues. Germline CDR1 and CDR2: SGHRS and YFSETQ. V was trimmed by 0 bases and J by 8 bases, leaving 14 bases between them. CDR3 nucleotides: TGCGCCAGCAGCTTGGTGGAGCATAGGTCCGGCTACACCTTC. It yields the protein CASSLVEHRSGYTF. Supplemented by reference TRBV5-1 and TRBJ1-2, the full variable domain reads KAGVTQTPRYLIKTRGQQVTLSCSPISGHRSVSWYQQTPGQGLQFLFEYFSETQRNKGNFPGRFSGRQFSNSRSEMNVSTLELGDSALYLCASSLVEHRSGYTFGSGTRLTVV.

The gene calls are TRBV7-9 and TRBJ2-2; 8 bases map to TRBD1. Germline V lookup: CDR1 SEHNR, CDR2 FQNEAQ (reference sequence). This CDR3 is built from 14 residues. V gave up 10 bases and J gave up 4 bases; unmatched junction bases: 8. In nucleotides, the CDR3 is TGTGCCACCTCAGGGGGCGCGGTCACCGGGGAGCTGTTTTTT. It yields the protein CATSGGAVTGELFF.

This clonotype appeared a few times. The V call is TRBV7-6, the J call TRBJ2-6; 7 nucleotides match TRBD1. J lost 0 bases, V lost 5 bases, and 4 bases had no gene match. The length of the CDR3 is 16 residues. CDR1 and CDR2 from the germline V gene are SGHVS and FNYEAQ. The DNA for the CDR3 is TGTGCCAGCAGCCCCGACAGGGTCTCTGGGGCCAACGTCCTGACTTTC. It is translated as CASSPDRVSGANVLTF. Full variable domain (remainder filled in from reference TRBV7-6 and TRBJ2-6): GAGVSQSPRYKVTKRGQDVALRCDPISGHVSLYWYRQALGQGPEFLTYFNYEAQQDKSGLPNDRFSAERPEGSISTLTIQRTEQRDSAMYRCASSPDRVSGANVLTFGAGSRLTVL.

This clonotype was seen a handful of times. V is TRBV5-4 and J is TRBJ2-3, with a tentative D call TRBD1 (6 bases). This CDR3 is 14 amino acids long. The germline gives CDR1 SGHNT, CDR2 YYREEE (reference sequence). V lost 4 bases and J 2 bases, leaving 11 bases between the germline ends. The CDR3 DNA reads as TGTGCCAGCAGCGAGGGGGTTCACACAGATACGCAGTATTTT. Its translation: CASSEGVHTDTQYF.

The chain couples TRBV20-1 to TRBJ1-2; TRBD1 might be the D (5 bases). Trimming left V 4 bases short and J 5 bases short, with 14 bases between. The germline V gene has CDR1 DFQATT and CDR2 SNEGSKA (reference sequence). The CDR3 consists of 13 residues. The CDR3 spells CSATRDLGYGYTF. CDR3 nucleotide sequence: TGCAGTGCTACCCGGGACTTAGGGTATGGCTACACCTTC.

This clonotype was counted only a few times. The chain carries TRBV7-8 and TRBJ2-2; possibly TRBD2 for D (5 bases). The CDR3 has 16 amino acids. Trimming shortened V by 4 bases and J by 2 bases, and 14 bases separated the two germline ends. Germline V lookup: CDR1 SGHVS, CDR2 FQNEAQ. The CDR3 DNA reads as TGTGCCAGCAGCTCCACCGCCGGGAAAAACACCGGGGAGCTGTTTTTT. This gives the protein CASSSTAGKNTGELFF.

This clonotype occurred a few times. The chain joins TRBV19 to TRBJ2-7; D gene unclear. V was trimmed by 8 bases and J by 5 bases, leaving 16 bases between them. The CDR3 sequence is 13 residues long. Germline assignment: CDR1 LNHDA and CDR2 SQIVND (reference sequence). This CDR3 is CASRIAPNHEQYF. DNA of the CDR3: TGTGCCAGTCGGATAGCCCCGAATCACGAGCAGTACTTC.

The rearrangement uses TRBV28 and TRBJ2-2, with D unresolved. The germline gives CDR1 MDHEN, CDR2 SYDVKM. The CDR3 has 16 amino acids. V dropped 7 bases and J dropped 0 bases, with 15 bases sitting between them. CDR3 protein: CASIESGSPNTGELFF. In DNA, the CDR3 is TGTGCCAGCATTGAAAGTGGGTCACCGAACACCGGGGAGCTGTTTTTT.

This clonotype was seen ten or more times. The V gene is TRBV20-1, the J gene TRBJ2-5; D perhaps matches TRBD2 (6 bases). Germline V gene sequence: CDR1 DFQATT, CDR2 SNEGSKA (reference sequence). The CDR3 contains 14 residues. V lost 3 bases and J lost 8, with 19 bases in between. The DNA of the CDR3 is TGCAGTGCTAGTCAAACCTTGGAGGGGAGAACCCAGTACTTC. Its translation: CSASQTLEGRTQYF.

The V and J genes are TRBV18 and TRBJ2-3, with 10 bases that match TRBD2. CDR3 size: 15 residues. The V gene end was trimmed by 0 bases and the J gene end by 14 bases; junction bases not matched to a gene: 11. Germline assignment: CDR1 KGHSH and CDR2 LQKENI. In DNA form, the CDR3 reads TGTGCCAGCTCACCACCTGGCCAGCGGGAGGGCCCACGGTATTTT. Translation gives CASSPPGQREGPRYF.

Notes on this clonotype: A much bigger clone sits one base away, suggesting this may be a read error. V is TRBV28 and J is TRBJ2-1; D not resolved. CDR1 is MDHEN, CDR2 SYDVKM, per germline. The CDR3 totals 15 residues. CDR3 in amino acids: CTSSFFSLRNNEQFF. The CDR3 DNA is TGTACCAGCAGTTTCTTCTCCCTCAGAAACAATGAGCAGTTCTTC.

This clonotype was counted a few times. This sequence joins TRBV12-3 or TRBV12-4 and TRBJ2-1; 10 bases match TRBD2. Trimming took 3 bases from V and 5 from J; bases not matched to a gene: 7. The CDR3 spans 16 residues. The CDR3 reads CASSLASGSFHNEQFF. The CDR3 DNA sequence: TGTGCCAGCAGTTTGGCTAGCGGGAGCTTCCACAATGAGCAGTTCTTC.

This clonotype was counted ten times or more. The V gene is TRBV7-2, the J gene TRBJ2-5; D is undetermined. Germline V gene data show CDR1 as SGHTA and CDR2 as FQGNSA. Deletions cut 1 base from V and 2 bases from J, with 8 bases between. There are 14 residues in the CDR3. CDR3: CASSLVSVQETQYF. The CDR3 region has the DNA TGTGCCAGCAGCTTAGTTTCGGTGCAAGAGACCCAGTACTTC.